The TCR beta chain under discussion was sequenced for a study of regulatory T cells in long-lasting Graves disease. This CDR3 spans 14 amino acids. V was shortened by 2 bases and J by 5 bases, with 12 bases between the two germline ends. The germline gives CDR1 MNHEY, CDR2 SMNVEV (reference sequence). This clonotype appeared many times. The sample's time point: newly diagnosed GD, antithyroid drugs for less than 3 months. Extracted RNA from PBMCs served as the source of the TCR library. Arm-PCR with iRepertoire HTBI primers amplified the CDR3 regions for these TCR beta libraries. TCRdb processed the multiplex PCR reads anew with MiXCR; each CDR3 protein has one entry. The sample comprises approximately 270,000 distinct CDR3 sequences, around 18% of which are singletons, and 14% rests with the top ten. The sample was also linked to a second study, of T cells in Graves' hyperthyroidism and ophthalmopathy.

The chain employs TRBV27 and TRBJ1-1; D might be TRBD1 (6 bases). The specimen comprised peripheral blood mononuclear cells (PBMCs), sampled at new diagnosis, from a patient treated with antithyroid drugs. This sequence originates from a woman aged 25 to 39 with Graves disease. CDR3 residues: CASSLTRGRTEAFF. DNA for the CDR3: TGTGCCAGCAGTTTAACCAGGGGAAGAACTGAAGCTTTCTTT.